The 8 T cell receptor beta chains in this list originate from one sample, sequenced in a study of blood T cell repertoires in COVID-19. Generated by immunoSEQ multiplex PCR, the TCRdb table keeps only in-frame clones and is missing some. The sample records more than 45,000 clones, 90% being singletons. The sample was peripheral blood. The receptor source for this set is a human donor in a cohort sampled during active COVID-19.

This clone is a singleton in its sample. This rearrangement joins TRBV24-1 to TRBJ2-5; 7 bases map to TRBD2. CDR3 length: 14 residues. Germline CDR1 is KGHDR and CDR2 is SFDVKD. V was pared by 8 bases and J by 5 bases, with 10 bases of the junction left unmatched. The CDR3 sequence is CATTRGEGEETQYF. CDR3 nucleotides: TGTGCCACCACGCGAGGGGAGGGAGAGGAGACCCAGTACTTC.

The genes are TRBV25-1 and TRBJ2-2; D is possibly TRBD2 (5 bases). In germline, CDR1 is MGHDK, CDR2 SYGVNS. The CDR3 spans 15 residues. Trimming took 2 bases from V and 6 from J, leaving 13 bases between them. The CDR3 reads CASSEMSGAPGELFF. CDR3 DNA sequence: TGTGCCAGCAGTGAAATGAGCGGAGCGCCCGGGGAGCTGTTTTTT.

The rearrangement links TRBV19 to TRBJ1-2, with D possibly TRBD1 on 6 matching bases. V was trimmed by 3 bases and J by 3 bases, leaving 11 bases between them. Germline V gives CDR1 LNHDA, CDR2 SQIVND (reference sequence). The CDR3 spans 14 residues. CDR3 protein: CASSMGQGYYGYTF. The CDR3 DNA follows: TGTGCCAGTAGTATGGGACAAGGCTACTATGGCTACACCTTC.

The V call is TRBV5-4, the J call TRBJ1-5, with TRBD1 as a possible D gene (6 bases). Trimming cost V 0 bases and J 3 bases, with 10 bases left between them. Germline CDR1 SGHNT, CDR2 YYREEE (reference sequence). This CDR3 has 15 residues. The CDR3 DNA sequence: TGTGCCAGCAGCTTGGCAGGGGCGCCCAATCAGCCCCAGCATTTT. Protein: CASSLAGAPNQPQHF.

This clone was counted once. The rearrangement uses TRBV27 and TRBJ2-7, with 8 bases matching TRBD2. CDR1 MNHEY and CDR2 SMNVEV come from the germline V gene (reference sequence). The CDR3 consists of 13 residues. Trimming cost V 5 bases and J 2 bases; bases outside gene matches: 2. CDR3: CASSREGTYEQYF. The CDR3 DNA sequence: TGTGCCAGCAGTCGGGAGGGTACCTACGAGCAGTACTTC.

This clone has more than one count but fewer than ten. The CDR3: CASSSWTSGERDNEQFF. CDR3 in DNA: TGCGCCAGCAGCTCGTGGACTAGCGGGGAGAGGGACAATGAGCAGTTCTTC. This chain joins TRBV5-1 and TRBJ2-1; 12 positions agree with TRBD2. This CDR3 contains 17 residues. Looked up from germline, CDR1 is SGHRS and CDR2 is YFSETQ. The ends lost 3 bases at V and 5 bases at J; junction bases unmatched: 9. Filled out from reference TRBV5-1 and TRBJ2-1, the complete variable domain reads KAGVTQTPRYLIKTRGQQVTLSCSPISGHRSVSWYQQTPGQGLQFLFEYFSETQRNKGNFPGRFSGRQFSNSRSEMNVSTLELGDSALYLCASSSWTSGERDNEQFFGPGTRLTVL.

The gene calls are TRBV24-1 and TRBJ2-2; D may be TRBD2 (5 bases). Between the trimmed V and J ends, which lost 10 bases and 3 bases, there was a span of 5 bases. Looked up from germline, CDR1 is KGHDR and CDR2 is SFDVKD. The CDR3 is 11 amino acids. The CDR3 DNA follows: TGTGCCACGGAGGACACCGGGGAGCTGTTTTTT. As protein: CATEDTGELFF.

The chain carries TRBV19 and TRBJ1-3; D perhaps matches TRBD1 (6 bases). The germline V gene has CDR1 LNHDA and CDR2 SQIVND (reference sequence). V was shortened by 3 bases and J by 8 bases, with 11 bases between the two germline ends. The CDR3 consists of 13 residues. In DNA form, the CDR3 reads TGTGCCAGTAGTATTGGACAGTCCGACACCATATATTTT. Amino acids: CASSIGQSDTIYF.